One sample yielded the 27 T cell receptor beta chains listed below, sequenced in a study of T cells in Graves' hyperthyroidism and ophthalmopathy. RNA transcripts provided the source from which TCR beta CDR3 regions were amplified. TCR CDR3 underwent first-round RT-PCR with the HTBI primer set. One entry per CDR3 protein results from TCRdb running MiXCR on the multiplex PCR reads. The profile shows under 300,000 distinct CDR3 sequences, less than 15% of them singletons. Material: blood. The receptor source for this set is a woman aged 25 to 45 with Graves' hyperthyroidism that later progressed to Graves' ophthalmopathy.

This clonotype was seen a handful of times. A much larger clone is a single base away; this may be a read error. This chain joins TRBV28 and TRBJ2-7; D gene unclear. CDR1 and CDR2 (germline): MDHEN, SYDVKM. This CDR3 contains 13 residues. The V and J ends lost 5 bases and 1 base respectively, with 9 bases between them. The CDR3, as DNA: TGTGCCAGCAGTCCCCAACCATCCTACGAGCAGTACTTC. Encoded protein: CASSPQPSYEQYF.

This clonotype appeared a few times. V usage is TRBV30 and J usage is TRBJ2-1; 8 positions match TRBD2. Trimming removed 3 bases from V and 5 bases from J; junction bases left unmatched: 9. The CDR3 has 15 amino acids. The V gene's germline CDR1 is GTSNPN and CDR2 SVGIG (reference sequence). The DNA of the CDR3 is TGTGCCTGGAGCCGGGGGGGGGCCCGGAACAATGAGCAGTTCTTC. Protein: CAWSRGGARNNEQFF.

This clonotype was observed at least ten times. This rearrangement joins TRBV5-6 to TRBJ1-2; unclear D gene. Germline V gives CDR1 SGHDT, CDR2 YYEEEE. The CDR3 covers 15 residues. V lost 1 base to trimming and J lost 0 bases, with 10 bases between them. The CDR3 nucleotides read TGTGCCAGCAGCTTGAGCGTGGGCTCTAACTATGGCTACACCTTC. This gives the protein CASSLSVGSNYGYTF.

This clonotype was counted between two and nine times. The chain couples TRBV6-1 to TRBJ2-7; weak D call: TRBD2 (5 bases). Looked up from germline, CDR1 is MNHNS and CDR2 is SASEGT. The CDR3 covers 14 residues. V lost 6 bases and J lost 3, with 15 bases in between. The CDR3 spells CASSMNRGFYEQYF. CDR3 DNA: TGTGCCAGCAGCATGAATCGGGGTTTCTACGAGCAGTACTTC.

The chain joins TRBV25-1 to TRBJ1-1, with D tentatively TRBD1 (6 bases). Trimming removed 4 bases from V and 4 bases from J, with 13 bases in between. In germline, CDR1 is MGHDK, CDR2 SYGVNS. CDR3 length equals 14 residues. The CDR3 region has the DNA TGTGCCAGCAGTGCCATCAGGGGTCTCACTGAAGCTTTCTTT. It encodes CASSAIRGLTEAFF.

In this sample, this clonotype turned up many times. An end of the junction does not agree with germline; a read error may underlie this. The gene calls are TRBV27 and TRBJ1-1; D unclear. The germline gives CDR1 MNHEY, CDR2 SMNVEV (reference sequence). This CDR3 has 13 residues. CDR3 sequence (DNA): TGTGCCAGCAGTATATCAGAGAACACTGAAGCTTTCTTT. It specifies CASSISENTEAFF.

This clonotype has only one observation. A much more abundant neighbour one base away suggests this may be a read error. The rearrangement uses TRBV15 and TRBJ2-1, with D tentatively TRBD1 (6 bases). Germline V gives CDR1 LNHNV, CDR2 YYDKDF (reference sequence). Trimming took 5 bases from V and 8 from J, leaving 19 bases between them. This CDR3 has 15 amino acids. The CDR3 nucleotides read TGTGCCACCAGCGTTCGCCCGGACAGTTACGATGAGCAGTTCTTC. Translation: CATSVRPDSYDEQFF.

The CDR3 protein is CASSVGYITDTQYF. As DNA, the CDR3 is TGTGCCAGCAGCGTAGGTTATATCACAGATACGCAGTATTTT. The rearrangement uses TRBV9 and TRBJ2-3; D unresolved. The CDR3 runs to 14 residues. With 0 bases removed from V and 2 bases from J, the gap between germline ends came to 7 bases. The germline CDR1 and CDR2 sequences are SGDLS and YYNGEE.

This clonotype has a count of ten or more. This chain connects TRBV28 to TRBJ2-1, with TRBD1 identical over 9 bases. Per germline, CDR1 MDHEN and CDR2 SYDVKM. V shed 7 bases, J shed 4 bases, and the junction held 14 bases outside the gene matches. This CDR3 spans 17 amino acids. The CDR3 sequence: CASIPGGTGSRYNEQFF. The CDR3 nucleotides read TGTGCCAGCATTCCAGGGGGGACAGGGTCGAGATACAATGAGCAGTTCTTC.

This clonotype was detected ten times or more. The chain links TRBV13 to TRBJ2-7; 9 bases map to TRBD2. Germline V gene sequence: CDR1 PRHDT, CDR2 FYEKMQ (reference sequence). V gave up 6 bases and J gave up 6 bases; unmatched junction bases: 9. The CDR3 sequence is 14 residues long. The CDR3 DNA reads TGTGCCAGCAGTCCCGGGACTAGCCGGGTCGAGCAGTACTTC. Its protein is CASSPGTSRVEQYF. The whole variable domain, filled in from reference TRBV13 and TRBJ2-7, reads AAGVIQSPRHLIKEKRETATLKCYPIPRHDTVYWYQQGPGQDPQFLISFYEKMQSDKGSIPDRFSAQQFSDYHSELNMSSLELGDSALYFCASSPGTSRVEQYFGPGTRLTVT.

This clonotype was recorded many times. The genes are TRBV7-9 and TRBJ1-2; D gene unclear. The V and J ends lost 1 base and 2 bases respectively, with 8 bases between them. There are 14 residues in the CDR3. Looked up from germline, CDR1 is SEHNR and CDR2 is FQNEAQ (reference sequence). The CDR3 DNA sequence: TGTGCCAGCAGCTTAGGAATCGAGAACTATGGCTACACCTTC. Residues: CASSLGIENYGYTF. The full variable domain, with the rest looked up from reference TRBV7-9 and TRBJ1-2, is DTGVSQNPRHKITKRGQNVTFRCDPISEHNRLYWYRQTLGQGPEFLTYFQNEAQLEKSRLLSDRFSAERPKGSFSTLEIQRTEQGDSAMYLCASSLGIENYGYTFGSGTRLTVV.

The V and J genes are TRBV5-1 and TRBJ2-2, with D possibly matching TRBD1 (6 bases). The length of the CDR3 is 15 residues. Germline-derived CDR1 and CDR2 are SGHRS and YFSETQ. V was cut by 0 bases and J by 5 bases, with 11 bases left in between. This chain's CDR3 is CASSLEGQGTGELFF. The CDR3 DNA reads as TGCGCCAGCAGCTTGGAGGGTCAGGGGACCGGGGAGCTGTTTTTT.

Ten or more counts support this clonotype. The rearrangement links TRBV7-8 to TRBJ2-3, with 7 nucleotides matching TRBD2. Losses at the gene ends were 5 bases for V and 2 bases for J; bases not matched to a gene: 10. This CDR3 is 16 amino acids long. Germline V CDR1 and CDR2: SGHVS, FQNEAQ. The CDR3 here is CASSTGAGVLTDTQYF. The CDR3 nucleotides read TGTGCCAGCAGCACCGGGGCGGGAGTGCTCACAGATACGCAGTATTTT.

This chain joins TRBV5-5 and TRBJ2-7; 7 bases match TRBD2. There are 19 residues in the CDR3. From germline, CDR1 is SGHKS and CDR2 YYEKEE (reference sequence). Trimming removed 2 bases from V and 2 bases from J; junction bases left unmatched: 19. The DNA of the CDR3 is TGTGCCAGCAGCTTTTGGATCCAGGGTAGGAAGCGGGGAGCCTACGAGCAGTACTTC. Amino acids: CASSFWIQGRKRGAYEQYF.

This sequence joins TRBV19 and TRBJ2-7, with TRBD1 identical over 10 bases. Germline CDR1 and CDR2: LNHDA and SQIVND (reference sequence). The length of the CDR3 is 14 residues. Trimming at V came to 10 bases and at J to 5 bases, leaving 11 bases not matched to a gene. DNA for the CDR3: TGTGCCACAAGCCGGGACAGGGGATTTAACGAGCAGTACTTC. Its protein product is CATSRDRGFNEQYF.

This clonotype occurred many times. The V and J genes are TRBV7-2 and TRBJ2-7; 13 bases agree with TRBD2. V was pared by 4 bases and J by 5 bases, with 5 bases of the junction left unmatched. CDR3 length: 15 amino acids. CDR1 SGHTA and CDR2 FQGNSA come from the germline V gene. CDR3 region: CASSWTSGSWDEQYF. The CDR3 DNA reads TGTGCCAGCAGCTGGACTAGCGGGAGTTGGGACGAGCAGTACTTC.

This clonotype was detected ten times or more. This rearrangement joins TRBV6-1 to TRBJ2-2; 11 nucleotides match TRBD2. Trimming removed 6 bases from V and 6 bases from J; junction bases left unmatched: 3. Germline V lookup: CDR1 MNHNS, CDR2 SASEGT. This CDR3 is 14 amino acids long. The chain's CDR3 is CASRTSGSPGELFF. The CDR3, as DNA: TGTGCCAGCAGAACTAGCGGGAGCCCCGGGGAGCTGTTTTTT.

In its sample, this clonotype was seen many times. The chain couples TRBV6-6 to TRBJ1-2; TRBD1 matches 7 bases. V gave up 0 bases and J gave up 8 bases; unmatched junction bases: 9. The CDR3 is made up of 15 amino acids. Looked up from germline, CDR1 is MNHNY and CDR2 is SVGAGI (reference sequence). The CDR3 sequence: CASSYSATGVEGYTF. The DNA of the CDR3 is TGTGCCAGCAGTTACTCGGCCACAGGGGTTGAGGGCTACACCTTC.

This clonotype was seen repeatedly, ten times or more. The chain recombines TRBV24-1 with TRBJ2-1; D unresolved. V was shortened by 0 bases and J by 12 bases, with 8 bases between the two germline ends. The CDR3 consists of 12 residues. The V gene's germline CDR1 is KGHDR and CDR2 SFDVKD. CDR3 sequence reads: CATSDLSSWQFF. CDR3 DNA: TGTGCCACCAGTGATTTGTCTTCATGGCAGTTCTTC.

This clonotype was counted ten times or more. CDR3 loop: CASSPSGQINEKLFF. DNA of the CDR3: TGTGCCAGCAGCCCCTCGGGACAGATTAATGAAAAACTGTTTTTT. V and J are TRBV7-9 and TRBJ1-4; 7 nucleotides agree with TRBD1. Germline CDR1 SEHNR, CDR2 FQNEAQ (reference sequence). The J segment lost 4 bases and the V segment lost 5 bases, leaving 7 bases of the junction unmatched. The CDR3 consists of 15 residues.

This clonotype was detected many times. The CDR3 nucleotides are TGTGCCAGCAGCCTCGGACAGGGGCATTATGGCTACACCTTC. It is translated as CASSLGQGHYGYTF. This chain connects TRBV7-9 to TRBJ1-2; 9 bases map to TRBD1. The J segment lost 5 bases and the V segment lost 5 bases, leaving 6 bases of the junction unmatched. The CDR3 is 14 residues long. CDR1 is SEHNR and CDR2 is FQNEAQ in the germline V gene (reference sequence).

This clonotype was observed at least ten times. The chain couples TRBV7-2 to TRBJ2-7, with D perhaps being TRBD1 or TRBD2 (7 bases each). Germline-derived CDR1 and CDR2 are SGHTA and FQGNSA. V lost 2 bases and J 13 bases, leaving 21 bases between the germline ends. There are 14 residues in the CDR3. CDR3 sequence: CASSLTGASGLNYF. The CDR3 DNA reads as TGTGCCAGCAGCTTAACAGGGGCTAGCGGCCTCAATTACTTC.

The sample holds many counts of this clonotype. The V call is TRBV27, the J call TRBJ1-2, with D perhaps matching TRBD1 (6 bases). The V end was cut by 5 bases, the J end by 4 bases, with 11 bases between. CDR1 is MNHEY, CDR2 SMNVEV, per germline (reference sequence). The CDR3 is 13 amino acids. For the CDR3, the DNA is TGTGCCAGCAGTCTCAGGGGAATCTATGGCTACACCTTC. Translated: CASSLRGIYGYTF.

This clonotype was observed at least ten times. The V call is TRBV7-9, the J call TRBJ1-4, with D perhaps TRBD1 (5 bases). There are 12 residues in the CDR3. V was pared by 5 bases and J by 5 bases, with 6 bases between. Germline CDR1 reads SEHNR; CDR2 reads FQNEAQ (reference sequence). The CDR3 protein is CASSGGNEKLFF. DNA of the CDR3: TGTGCCAGCAGCGGGGGGAATGAAAAACTGTTTTTT.

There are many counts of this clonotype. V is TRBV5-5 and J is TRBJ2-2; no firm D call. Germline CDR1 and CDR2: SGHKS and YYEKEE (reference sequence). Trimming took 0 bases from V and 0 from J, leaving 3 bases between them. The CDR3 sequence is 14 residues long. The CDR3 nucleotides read TGTGCCAGCAGCTTGGATACGAACACCGGGGAGCTGTTTTTT. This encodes CASSLDTNTGELFF.

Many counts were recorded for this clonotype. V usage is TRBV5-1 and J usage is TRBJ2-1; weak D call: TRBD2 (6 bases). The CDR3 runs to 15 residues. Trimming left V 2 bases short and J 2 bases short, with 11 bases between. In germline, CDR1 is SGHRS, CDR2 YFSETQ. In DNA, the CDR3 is TGCGCCAGCAGCTTAGACGGGACTCCCTACAATGAGCAGTTCTTC. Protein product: CASSLDGTPYNEQFF.

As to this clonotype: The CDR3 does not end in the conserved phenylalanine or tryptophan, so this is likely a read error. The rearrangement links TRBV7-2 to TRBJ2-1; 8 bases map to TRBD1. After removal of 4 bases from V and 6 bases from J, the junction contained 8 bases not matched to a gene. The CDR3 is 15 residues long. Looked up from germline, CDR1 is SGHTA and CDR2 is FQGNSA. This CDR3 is CASSWRQDRGNEQFL. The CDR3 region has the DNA TGTGCCAGCAGCTGGAGGCAAGACAGGGGCAATGAGCAGTTCCTC.